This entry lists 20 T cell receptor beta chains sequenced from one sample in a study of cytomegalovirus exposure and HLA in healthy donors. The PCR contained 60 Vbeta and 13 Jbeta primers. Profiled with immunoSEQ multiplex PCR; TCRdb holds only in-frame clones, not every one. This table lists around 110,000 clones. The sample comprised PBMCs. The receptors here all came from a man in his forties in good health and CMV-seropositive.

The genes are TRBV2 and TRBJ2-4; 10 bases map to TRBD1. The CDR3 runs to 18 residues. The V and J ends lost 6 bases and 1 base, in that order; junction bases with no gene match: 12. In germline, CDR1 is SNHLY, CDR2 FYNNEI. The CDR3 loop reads CASSPGQGRMGAKNIQYF. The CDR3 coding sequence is TGTGCCAGCAGCCCGGGACAGGGGAGAATGGGTGCCAAAAACATTCAGTACTTC.

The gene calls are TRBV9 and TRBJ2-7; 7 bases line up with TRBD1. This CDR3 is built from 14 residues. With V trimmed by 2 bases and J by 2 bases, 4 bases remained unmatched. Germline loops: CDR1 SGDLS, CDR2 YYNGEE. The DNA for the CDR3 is TGTGCCAGCAGCGTCGGGGACAGAGCCTACGAGCAGTACTTC. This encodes CASSVGDRAYEQYF.

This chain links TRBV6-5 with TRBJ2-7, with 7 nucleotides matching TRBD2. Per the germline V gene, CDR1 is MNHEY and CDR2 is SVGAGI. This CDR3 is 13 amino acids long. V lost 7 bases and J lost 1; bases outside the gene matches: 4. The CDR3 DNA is TGTGCCAGCACCCCCGGGGGGTCCTACGAGCAGTACTTC. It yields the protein CASTPGGSYEQYF.

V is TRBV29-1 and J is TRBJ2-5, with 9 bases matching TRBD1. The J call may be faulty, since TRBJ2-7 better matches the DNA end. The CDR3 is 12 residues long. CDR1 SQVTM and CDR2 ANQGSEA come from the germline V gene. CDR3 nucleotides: TGCAGCGTGGGAAGGACAGGGGACGAGCAGTACTTC. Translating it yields CSVGRTGDEQYF.

CDR3 amino acids: CASAQGSSYEQYF. For the CDR3, the DNA is TGCGCCAGCGCTCAGGGAAGCTCCTACGAGCAGTACTTC. The chain carries TRBV5-1 and TRBJ2-7; TRBD1 might be the D (5 bases). Germline CDR1 reads SGHRS; CDR2 reads YFSETQ. Trimming pared 7 bases from V and 0 bases from J, leaving 11 bases between. CDR3 length: 13 amino acids.

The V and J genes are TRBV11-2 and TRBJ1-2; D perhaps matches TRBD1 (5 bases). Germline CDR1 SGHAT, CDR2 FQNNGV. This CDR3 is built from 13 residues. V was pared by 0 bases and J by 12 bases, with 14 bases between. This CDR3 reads CASSLDQGLDHTF. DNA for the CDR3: TGTGCCAGCAGCTTAGATCAGGGACTTGACCACACCTTC.

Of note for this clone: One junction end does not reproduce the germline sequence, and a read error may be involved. The CDR3 region is CTSSPQPGYGYTF. DNA of the CDR3: TGTACCAGCTCACCTCAACCAGGGTACGGCTACACCTTC. This rearrangement joins TRBV18 to TRBJ1-2; D may be TRBD1 (5 bases). The CDR3 has 13 residues. CDR1 KGHSH and CDR2 LQKENI come from the germline V gene.

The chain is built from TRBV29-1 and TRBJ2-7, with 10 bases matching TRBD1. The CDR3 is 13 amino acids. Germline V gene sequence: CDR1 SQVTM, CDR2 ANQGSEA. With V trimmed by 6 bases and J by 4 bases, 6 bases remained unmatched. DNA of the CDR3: TGCAGCGTGCGGACAGGGGGAGCGTACGAGCAGTACTTC. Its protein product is CSVRTGGAYEQYF.

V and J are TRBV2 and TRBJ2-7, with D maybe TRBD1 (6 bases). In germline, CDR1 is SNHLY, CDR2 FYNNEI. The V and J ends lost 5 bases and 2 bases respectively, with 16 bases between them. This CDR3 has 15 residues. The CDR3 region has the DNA TGTGCCAGCAGTACTGGGGGCAGCAGGGCCTACGAGCAGTACTTC. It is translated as CASSTGGSRAYEQYF.

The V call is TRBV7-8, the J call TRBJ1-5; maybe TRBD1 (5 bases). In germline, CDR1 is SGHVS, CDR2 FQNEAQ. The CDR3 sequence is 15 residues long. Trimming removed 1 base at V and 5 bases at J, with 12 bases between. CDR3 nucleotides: TGTGCCAGCAGCTTAGAGGGGTGGGGGGATCAGCCCCAGCATTTT. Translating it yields CASSLEGWGDQPQHF.

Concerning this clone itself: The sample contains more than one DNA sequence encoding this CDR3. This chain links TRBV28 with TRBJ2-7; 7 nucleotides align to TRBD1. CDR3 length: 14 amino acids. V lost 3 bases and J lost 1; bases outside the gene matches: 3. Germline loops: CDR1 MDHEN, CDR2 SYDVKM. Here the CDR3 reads CASSFFRGSYEQYF. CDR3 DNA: TGTGCCAGCAGTTTTTTCAGGGGGTCCTACGAGCAGTACTTC.

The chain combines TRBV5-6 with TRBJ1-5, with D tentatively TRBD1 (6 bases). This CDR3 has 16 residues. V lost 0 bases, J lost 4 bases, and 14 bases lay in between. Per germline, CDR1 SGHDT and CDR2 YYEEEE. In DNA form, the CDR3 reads TGTGCCAGCAGCTTGGGAAGCGGACAGCCAAATCAGCCCCAGCATTTT. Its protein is CASSLGSGQPNQPQHF.

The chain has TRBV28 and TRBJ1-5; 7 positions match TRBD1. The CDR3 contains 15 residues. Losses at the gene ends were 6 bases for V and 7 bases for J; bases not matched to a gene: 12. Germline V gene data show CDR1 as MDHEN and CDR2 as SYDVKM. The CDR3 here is CASSPPGQAFQPQHF. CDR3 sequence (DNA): TGTGCCAGCAGCCCACCTGGACAGGCTTTCCAGCCCCAGCATTTT.

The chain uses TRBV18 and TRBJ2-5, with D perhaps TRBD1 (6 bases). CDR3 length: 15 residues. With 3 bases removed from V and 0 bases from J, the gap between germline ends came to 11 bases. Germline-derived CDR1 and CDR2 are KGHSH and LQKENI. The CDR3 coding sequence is TGTGCCAGCTCACCGGGGGACAAGTACCAAGAGACCCAGTACTTC. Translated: CASSPGDKYQETQYF. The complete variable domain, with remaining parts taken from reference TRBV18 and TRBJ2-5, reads NAGVMQNPRHLVRRRGQEARLRCSPMKGHSHVYWYRQLPEEGLKFMVYLQKENIIDESGMPKERFSAEFPKEGPSILRIQQVVRGDSAAYFCASSPGDKYQETQYFGPGTRLLVL.

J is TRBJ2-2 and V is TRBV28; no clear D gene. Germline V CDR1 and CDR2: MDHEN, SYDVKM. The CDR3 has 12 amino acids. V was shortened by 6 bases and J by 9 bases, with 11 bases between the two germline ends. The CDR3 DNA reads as TGTGCCAGCAGCTTCGGTTCTTGGGAGCTGTTTTTT. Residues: CASSFGSWELFF.

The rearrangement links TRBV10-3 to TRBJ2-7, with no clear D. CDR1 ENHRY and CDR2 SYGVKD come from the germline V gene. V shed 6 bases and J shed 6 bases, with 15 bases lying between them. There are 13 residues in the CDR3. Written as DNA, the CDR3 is TGTGCCATCAGAGCGAAGTCCCCCCCCGAGCAGTACTTC. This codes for CAIRAKSPPEQYF.

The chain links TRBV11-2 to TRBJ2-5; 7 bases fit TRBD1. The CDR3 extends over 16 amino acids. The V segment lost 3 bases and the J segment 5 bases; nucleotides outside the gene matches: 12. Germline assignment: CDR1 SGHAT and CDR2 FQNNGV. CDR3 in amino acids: CASSLPITGTVETQYF. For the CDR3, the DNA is TGTGCCAGCAGCTTGCCCATAACCGGGACAGTGGAGACCCAGTACTTC.

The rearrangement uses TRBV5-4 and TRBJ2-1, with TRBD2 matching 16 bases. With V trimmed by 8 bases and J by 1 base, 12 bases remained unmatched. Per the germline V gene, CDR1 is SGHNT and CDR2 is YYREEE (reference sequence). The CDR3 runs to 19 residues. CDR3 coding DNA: TGTGCCAGTACCCTTGGGACTAGCGGGAGGGGGGCTTCCTACAATGAGCAGTTCTTC. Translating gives CASTLGTSGRGASYNEQFF.

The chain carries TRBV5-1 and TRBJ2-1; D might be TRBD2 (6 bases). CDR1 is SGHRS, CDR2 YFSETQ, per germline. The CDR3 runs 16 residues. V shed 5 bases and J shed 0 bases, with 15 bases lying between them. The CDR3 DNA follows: TGCGCCAGCAGTTACCTTGGCGGGACCTCCTACAATGAGCAGTTCTTC. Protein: CASSYLGGTSYNEQFF.

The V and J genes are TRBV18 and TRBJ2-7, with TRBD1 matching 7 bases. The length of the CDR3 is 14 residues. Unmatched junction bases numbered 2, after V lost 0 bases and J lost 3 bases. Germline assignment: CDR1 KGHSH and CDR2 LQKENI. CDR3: CASSPPPGGYEQYF. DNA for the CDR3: TGTGCCAGCTCACCACCCCCAGGGGGCTACGAGCAGTACTTC.